This TCR beta chain is from a study of blood T cell repertoires in COVID-19. Study as a whole: Specimens from acute and convalescent COVID-19 originated in the United States, Italy and Spain.

Trimming removed 1 base from V and 6 bases from J; junction bases left unmatched: 3. The germline CDR1 and CDR2 sequences are LNHDA and SQIVND (reference sequence). The CDR3 loop spans 15 amino acids. In the original processing: For nucleated cells, counts were estimated from reference gene primer amplification. The data were produced by immunoSEQ multiplex PCR, yet TCRdb's version contains in-frame clones alone and is incomplete. V, J and clone size are taken as reported in that table, and D and trimming were inferred from the DNA itself. Seen here are approximately 120,000 clones, about four fifths observed once, and the top ten hold 18%.

The source of this sequence is a man younger than 45 who had recovered from COVID-19. The rearrangement links TRBV19 to TRBJ1-5; 10 bases are a match to TRBD1. Sequencing was performed on PBMCs or T cells enriched from blood (not recorded which). Here the CDR3 DNA reads TGTGCCAGTAGTATAGTTTGGGACAGGGGTCAGCCCCAGCATTTT. It translates to CASSIVWDRGQPQHF. Filled out from reference TRBV19 and TRBJ1-5, the complete variable domain reads DGGITQSPKYLFRKEGQNVTLSCEQNLNHDAMYWYRQDPGQGLRLIYYSQIVNDFQKGDIAEGYSVSREKKESFPLTVTSAQKNPTAFYLCASSIVWDRGQPQHFGDGTRLSIL.